The rows below give T cell receptor beta chains drawn from one sample of a study of OX40 agonist ivuxolimab in advanced cancers. Method: immunoSEQ multiplex PCR; TCRdb's copy keeps in-frame clones and lacks some. There are about 67,000 clones in the sample; about 88% occur only once, and approximately 2% lies in the top ten. Sample: CD4+ or CD8+ T cells sorted from blood, taken in a trial of the OX40 agonist ivuxolimab. These receptors were obtained from an adult with an advanced solid tumor such as melanoma, head and neck, liver or kidney cancer. Each CDR3 is given without its conserved first and last residue. Each record gives: J gene, V gene, CDR3 protein.

TRBJ2-7 | TRBV28 | ASNRLAGGPGSYEQY
TRBJ2-3 | TRBV13 | ASSLRSGGFADTQY
TRBJ1-5 | TRBV4-2 | ASSQDSQGRQPQH
TRBJ1-4 | TRBV28 | ASSLMAGGREKLF
TRBJ1-5 | TRBV30 | AWSQGFRGASNQPQH
TRBJ2-5 | TRBV10-3 | AIRGTIAEETQY
TRBJ2-1 | TRBV10-3 | AISVATRKF
TRBJ2-5 | TRBV5-1 | ASSAGTDGRETQY
TRBJ2-1 | TRBV29-1 | SVSPSGRYYEQF
TRBJ1-1 | TRBV7-2 | ASSFGTGLGEAF
TRBJ2-3 | TRBV11-2 | ASSLWTSGSTDTQY
TRBJ1-5 | TRBV30 | AWSVRSNQPQH
TRBJ1-4 | TRBV30 | AWGRPNEKLF
TRBJ1-1 | TRBV5-5 | ASSWGQGRTEAF
TRBJ2-2 | TRBV2 | ASSPEEGNTGELF
TRBJ1-2 | TRBV30 | AWSQGSGYGYT
TRBJ2-7 | TRBV7-9 | ASSLGTGVIDEQY
TRBJ2-1 | TRBV7-3 | ASSDESGAPYNEQF
TRBJ1-6 | TRBV6-1 | ASWTGTSYNSPLH
TRBJ1-2 | TRBV28 | ASSSGQDYGYT
TRBJ2-1 | TRBV6-6 | ASSYSILAGGHEQF
TRBJ1-2 | TRBV13 | ASSFQGSDGYT
TRBJ2-1 | TRBV11-3 | ASSFGHSSYNEQF
TRBJ2-1 | TRBV18 | ASSPRGYYNEQF
TRBJ2-1 | TRBV4-1 | ASSQSAGATYNEQF
TRBJ1-5 | TRBV18 | ASSPEGGQPQH
TRBJ2-7 | TRBV5-1 | ASSTGLLYHEQY
TRBJ1-5 | TRBV21-1 | ASSKVGRGQPQH
TRBJ2-3 | TRBV9 | ASSVNPGQGFDTQY
TRBJ2-1 | TRBV28 | ASSSTGSSYNEQF